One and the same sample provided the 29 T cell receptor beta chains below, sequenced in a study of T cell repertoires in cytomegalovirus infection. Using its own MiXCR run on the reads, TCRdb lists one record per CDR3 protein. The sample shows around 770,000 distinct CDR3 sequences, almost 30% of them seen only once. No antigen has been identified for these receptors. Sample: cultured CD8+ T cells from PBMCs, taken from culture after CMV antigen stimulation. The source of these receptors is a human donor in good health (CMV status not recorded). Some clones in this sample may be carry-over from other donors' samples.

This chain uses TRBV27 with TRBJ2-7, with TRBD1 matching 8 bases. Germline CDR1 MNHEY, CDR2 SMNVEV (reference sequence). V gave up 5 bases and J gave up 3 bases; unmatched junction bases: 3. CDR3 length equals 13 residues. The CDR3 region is CASSRGQGYEQYF. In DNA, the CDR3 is TGTGCCAGCAGTCGTGGACAGGGCTACGAGCAGTACTTC.

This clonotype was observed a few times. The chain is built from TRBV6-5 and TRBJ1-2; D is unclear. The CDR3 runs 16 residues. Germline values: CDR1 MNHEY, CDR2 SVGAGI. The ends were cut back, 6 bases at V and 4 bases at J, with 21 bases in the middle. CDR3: CASSLYRGPPLYGYTF. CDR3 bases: TGTGCCAGCAGCCTTTATCGAGGTCCCCCTCTCTATGGCTACACCTTC.

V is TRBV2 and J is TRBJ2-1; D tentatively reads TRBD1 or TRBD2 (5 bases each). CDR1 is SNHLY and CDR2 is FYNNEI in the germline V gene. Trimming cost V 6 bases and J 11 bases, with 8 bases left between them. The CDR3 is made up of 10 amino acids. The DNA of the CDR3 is TGTGCCAGCAGAGGGACCAAGCAGTTCTTC. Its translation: CASRGTKQFF.

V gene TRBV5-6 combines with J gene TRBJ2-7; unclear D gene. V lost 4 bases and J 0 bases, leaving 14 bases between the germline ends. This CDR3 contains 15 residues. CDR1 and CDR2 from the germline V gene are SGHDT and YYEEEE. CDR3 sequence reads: CASSLGTTLSYEQYF. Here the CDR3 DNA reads TGTGCCAGCAGCCTAGGAACGACACTCTCCTACGAGCAGTACTTC. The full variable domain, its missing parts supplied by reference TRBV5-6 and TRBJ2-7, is DAGVTQSPTHLIKTRGQQVTLRCSPKSGHDTVSWYQQALGQGPQFIFQYYEEEERQRGNFPDRFSGHQFPNYSSELNVNALLLGDSALYLCASSLGTTLSYEQYFGPGTRLTVT.

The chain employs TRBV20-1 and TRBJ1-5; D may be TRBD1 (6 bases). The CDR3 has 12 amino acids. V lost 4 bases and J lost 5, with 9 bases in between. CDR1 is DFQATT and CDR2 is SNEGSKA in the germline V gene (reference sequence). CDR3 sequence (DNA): TGCAGTGCTAAGGACAGATATCAGCCCCAGCATTTT. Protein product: CSAKDRYQPQHF.

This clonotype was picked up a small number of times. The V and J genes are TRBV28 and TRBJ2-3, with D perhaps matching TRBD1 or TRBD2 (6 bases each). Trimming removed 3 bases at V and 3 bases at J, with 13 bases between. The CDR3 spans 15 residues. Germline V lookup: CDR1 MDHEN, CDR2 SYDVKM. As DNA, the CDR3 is TGTGCCAGCAGTTTTCGGGGGCCCGGGACAGATACGCAGTATTTT. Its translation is CASSFRGPGTDTQYF. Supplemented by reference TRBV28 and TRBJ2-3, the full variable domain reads DVKVTQSSRYLVKRTGEKVFLECVQDMDHENMFWYRQDPGLGLRLIYFSYDVKMKEKGDIPEGYSVSREKKERFSLILESASTNQTSMYLCASSFRGPGTDTQYFGPGTRLTVL.

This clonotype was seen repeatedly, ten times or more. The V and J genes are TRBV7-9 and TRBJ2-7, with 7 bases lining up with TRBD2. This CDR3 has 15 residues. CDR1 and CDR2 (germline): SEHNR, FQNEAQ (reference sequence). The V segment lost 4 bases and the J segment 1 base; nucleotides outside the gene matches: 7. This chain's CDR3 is CASSSGRGVSYEQYV. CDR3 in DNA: TGTGCCAGCAGCTCTGGACGGGGGGTTTCCTACGAGCAGTACGTC.

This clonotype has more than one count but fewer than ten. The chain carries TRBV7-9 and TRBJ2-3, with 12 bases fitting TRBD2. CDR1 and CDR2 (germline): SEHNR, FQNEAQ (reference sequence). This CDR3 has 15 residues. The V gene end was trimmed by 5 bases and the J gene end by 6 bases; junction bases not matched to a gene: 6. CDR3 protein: CASSPRTSGVDTQYF. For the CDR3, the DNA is TGTGCCAGCAGCCCAAGGACTAGCGGGGTTGATACGCAGTATTTT.

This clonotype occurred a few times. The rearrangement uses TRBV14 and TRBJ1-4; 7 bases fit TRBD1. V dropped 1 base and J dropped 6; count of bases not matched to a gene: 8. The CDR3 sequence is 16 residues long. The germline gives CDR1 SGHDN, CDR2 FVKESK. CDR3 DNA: TGTGCCAGCAGCCAAGGAGGGAAGGGGGCAGATGAAAAACTGTTTTTT. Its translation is CASSQGGKGADEKLFF.

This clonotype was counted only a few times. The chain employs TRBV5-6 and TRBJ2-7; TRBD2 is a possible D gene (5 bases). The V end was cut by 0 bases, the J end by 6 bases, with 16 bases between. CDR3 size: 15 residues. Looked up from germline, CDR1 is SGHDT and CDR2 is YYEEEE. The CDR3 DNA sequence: TGTGCCAGCAGCTTGGGGAGGCCGAGAAATACCGAGCAGTACGTC. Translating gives CASSLGRPRNTEQYV.

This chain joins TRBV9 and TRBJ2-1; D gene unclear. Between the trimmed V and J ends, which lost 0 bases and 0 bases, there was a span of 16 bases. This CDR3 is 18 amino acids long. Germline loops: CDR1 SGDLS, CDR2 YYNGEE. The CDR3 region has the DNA TGTGCCAGCAGCGTAGTATCAAGTTGGGTGAGCTCCTACAATGAGCAGTTCTTC. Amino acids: CASSVVSSWVSSYNEQFF.

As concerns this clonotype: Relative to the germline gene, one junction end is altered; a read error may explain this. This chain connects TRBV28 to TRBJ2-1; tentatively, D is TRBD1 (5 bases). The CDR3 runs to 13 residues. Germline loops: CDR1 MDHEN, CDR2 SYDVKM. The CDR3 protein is CASRFDSYNEQFF. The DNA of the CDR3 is TGTGCCAGCCGTTTCGACAGCTACAATGAGCAGTTCTTC.

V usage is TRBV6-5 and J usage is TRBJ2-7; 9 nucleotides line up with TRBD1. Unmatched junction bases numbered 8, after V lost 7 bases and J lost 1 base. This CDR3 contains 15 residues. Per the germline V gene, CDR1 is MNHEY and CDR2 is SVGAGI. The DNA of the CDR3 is TGTGCCAGCACAACCTCGGACAGGGGTTCCTACGAGCAGTACTTC. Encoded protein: CASTTSDRGSYEQYF.

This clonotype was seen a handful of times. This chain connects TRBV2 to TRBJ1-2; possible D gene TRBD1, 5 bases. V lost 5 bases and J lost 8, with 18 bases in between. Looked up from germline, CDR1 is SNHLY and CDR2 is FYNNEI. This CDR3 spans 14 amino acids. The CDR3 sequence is CASSSSPGARGYTF. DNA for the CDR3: TGTGCCAGCAGTTCGTCCCCTGGGGCGAGGGGCTACACCTTC. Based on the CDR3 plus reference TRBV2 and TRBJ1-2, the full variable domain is EPEVTQTPSHQVTQMGQEVILRCVPISNHLYFYWYRQILGQKVEFLVSFYNNEISEKSEIFDDQFSVERPDGSNFTLKIRSTKLEDSAMYFCASSSSPGARGYTFGSGTRLTVV.

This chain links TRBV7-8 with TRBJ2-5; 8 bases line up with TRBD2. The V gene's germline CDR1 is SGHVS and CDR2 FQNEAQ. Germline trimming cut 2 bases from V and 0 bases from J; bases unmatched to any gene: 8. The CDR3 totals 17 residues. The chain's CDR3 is CASSLKGVAGHQETQYF. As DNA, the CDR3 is TGTGCCAGCAGCTTAAAGGGGGTAGCGGGGCACCAAGAGACCCAGTACTTC.

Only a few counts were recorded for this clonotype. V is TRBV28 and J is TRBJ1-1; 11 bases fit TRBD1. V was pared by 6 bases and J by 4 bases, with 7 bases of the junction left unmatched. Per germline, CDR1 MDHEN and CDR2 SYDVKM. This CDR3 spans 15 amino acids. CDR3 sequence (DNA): TGTGCCAGCAGCCAACGGACAGGGGGCATCACTGAAGCTTTCTTT. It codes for CASSQRTGGITEAFF. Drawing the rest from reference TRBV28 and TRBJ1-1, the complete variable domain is DVKVTQSSRYLVKRTGEKVFLECVQDMDHENMFWYRQDPGLGLRLIYFSYDVKMKEKGDIPEGYSVSREKKERFSLILESASTNQTSMYLCASSQRTGGITEAFFGQGTRLTVV.

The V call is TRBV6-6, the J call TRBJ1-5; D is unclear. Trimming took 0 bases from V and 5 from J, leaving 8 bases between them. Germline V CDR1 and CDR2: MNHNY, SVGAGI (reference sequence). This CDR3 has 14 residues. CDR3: CASSYSYGDQPQHF. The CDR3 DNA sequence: TGTGCCAGCAGTTACTCGTACGGGGATCAGCCCCAGCATTTT.

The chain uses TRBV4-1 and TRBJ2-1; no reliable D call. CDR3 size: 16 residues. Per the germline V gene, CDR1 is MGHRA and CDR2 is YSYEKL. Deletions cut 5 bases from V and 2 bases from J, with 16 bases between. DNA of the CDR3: TGCGCCAGCAGCTTACGACCCGCCGACCCCTACAATGAGCAGTTCTTC. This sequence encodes CASSLRPADPYNEQFF.

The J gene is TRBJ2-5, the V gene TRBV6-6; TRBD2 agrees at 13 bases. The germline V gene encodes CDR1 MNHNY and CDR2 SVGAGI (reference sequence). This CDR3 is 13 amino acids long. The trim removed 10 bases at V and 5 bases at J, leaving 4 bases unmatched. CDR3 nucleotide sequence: TGTGCCACGACTAGCGGGGGGAGTGAGACCCAGTACTTC. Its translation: CATTSGGSETQYF.

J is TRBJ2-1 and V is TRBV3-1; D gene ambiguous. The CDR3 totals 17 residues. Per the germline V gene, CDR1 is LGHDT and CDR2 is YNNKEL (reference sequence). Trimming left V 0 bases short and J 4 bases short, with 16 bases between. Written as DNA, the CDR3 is TGTGCCAGCAGCCAAGATCTCGGACCCAGATTATACAATGAGCAGTTCTTC. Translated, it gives CASSQDLGPRLYNEQFF.

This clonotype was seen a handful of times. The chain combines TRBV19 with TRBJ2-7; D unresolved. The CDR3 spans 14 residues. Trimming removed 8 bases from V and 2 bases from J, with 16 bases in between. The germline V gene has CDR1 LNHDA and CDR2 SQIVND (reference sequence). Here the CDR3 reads CASARDLGPYEQYF. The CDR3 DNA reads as TGTGCCAGTGCCCGAGACCTTGGCCCCTACGAGCAGTACTTC.

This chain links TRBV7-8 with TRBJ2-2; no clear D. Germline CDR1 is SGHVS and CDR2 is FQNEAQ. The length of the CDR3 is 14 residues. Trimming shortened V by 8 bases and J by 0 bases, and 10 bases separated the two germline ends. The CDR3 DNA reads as TGTGCCAGCGGATTCAACGCGAACACCGGGGAGCTGTTTTTT. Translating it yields CASGFNANTGELFF.

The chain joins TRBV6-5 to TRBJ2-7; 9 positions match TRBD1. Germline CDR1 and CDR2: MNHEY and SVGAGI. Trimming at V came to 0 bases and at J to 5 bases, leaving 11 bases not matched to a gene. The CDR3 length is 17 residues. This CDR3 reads CASSYSRAGQGSNEQYV. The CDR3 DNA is TGTGCCAGCAGTTACTCGAGGGCGGGACAGGGATCCAACGAGCAGTACGTC.

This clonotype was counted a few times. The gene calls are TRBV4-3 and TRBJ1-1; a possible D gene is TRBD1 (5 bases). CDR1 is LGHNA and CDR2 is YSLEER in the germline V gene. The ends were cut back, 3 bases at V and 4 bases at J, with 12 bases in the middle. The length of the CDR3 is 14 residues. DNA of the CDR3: TGCGCCAGCAGCCAGTCTCTTGACAGCACTGAAGCTTTCTTT. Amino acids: CASSQSLDSTEAFF.

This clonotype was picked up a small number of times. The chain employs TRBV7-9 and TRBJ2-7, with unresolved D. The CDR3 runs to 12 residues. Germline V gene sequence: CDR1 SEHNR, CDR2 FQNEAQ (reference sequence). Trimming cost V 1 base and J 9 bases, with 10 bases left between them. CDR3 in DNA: TGTGCCAGCAGCTTAGGGGGTTCCGGGCAGTACGTC. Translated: CASSLGGSGQYV.

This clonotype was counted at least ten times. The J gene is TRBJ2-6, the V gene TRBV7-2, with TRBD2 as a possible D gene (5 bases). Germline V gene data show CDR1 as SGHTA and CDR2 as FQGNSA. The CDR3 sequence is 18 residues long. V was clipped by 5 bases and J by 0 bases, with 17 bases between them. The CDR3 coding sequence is TGTGCCAGCAGCCAATGGGCAGACTATCCCTCTGGGGCCAACGTCCTGACTTTC. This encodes CASSQWADYPSGANVLTF.

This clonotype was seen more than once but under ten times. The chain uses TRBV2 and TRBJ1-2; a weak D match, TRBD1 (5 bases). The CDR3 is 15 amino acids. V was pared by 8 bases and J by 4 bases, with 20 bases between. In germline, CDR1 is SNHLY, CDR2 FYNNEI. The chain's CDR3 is CASPVRDGNLYGYTF. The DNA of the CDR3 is TGTGCCAGCCCTGTAAGGGACGGGAACCTCTATGGCTACACCTTC.

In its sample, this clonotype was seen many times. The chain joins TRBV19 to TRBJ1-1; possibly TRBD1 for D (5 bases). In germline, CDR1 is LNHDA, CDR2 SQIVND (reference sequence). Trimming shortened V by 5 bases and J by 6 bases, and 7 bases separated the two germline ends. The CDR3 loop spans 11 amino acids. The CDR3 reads CASSRGAEAFF. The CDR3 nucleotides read TGTGCCAGTAGTCGGGGGGCTGAAGCTTTCTTT.

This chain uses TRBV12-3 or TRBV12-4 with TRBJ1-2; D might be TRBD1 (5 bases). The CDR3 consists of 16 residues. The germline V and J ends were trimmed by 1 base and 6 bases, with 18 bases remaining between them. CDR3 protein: CASSLGAVMRGHGYTF. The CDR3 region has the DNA TGTGCCAGCAGTTTAGGAGCCGTAATGCGGGGCCATGGCTACACCTTC.